This TCR beta chain was identified during a study of cytomegalovirus exposure and HLA in healthy donors. The CDR3 length is 14 residues. Looked up from germline, CDR1 is SGHTA and CDR2 is FQGNSA. V shed 5 bases and J 0 bases; nucleotides not matched to a gene: 3. PCR used 60 Vbeta primers and 13 Jbeta primers. Clones were read by immunoSEQ multiplex PCR, and TCRdb kept only the in-frame ones, dropping some. The table has some 99,000 clones, roughly 70% seen once. What was sequenced was PBMCs. The source is a woman in her 70s in good health and CMV-seropositive. The chain combines TRBV7-2 with TRBJ2-7; 8 nucleotides align to TRBD2. The CDR3, as DNA: TGTGCCAGCAGCACGGGGGGGAGCTCCTACGAGCAGTACTTC. This codes for CASSTGGSSYEQYF.